Listed below are T cell receptor beta chains from one sample, sequenced in a study of beta chain features in type 1 diabetes. This table comes from immunoSEQ multiplex PCR, and its TCRdb copy is limited to in-frame clones, with some not included. The table shows roughly 24,000 clones, with more than 45% occurring only once. Sequencing input: stem cell memory CD4+ T cells from blood. The source of these receptors is a man between 18 and 29 years old with type 1 diabetes. Each CDR3 is given with its conserved first and last residue. D genes are given only for firm matches. Size tells how often a clone was seen (once, few, many) or the class of an expanded clone, and some rows leave it out.

clone_size j_call d_call v_call cdr3_aa cdr3_nt
. TRBJ2-1 TRBD2 TRBV2 CASSRLAGGSEQFF TGTGCCAGCAGTCGACTAGCGGGAGGGAGTGAGCAGTTCTTC
few TRBJ2-3 . TRBV6-6 CASSYPSRGGDTQYF TGTGCCAGCAGTTACCCCTCCCGGGGTGGGGATACGCAGTATTTT
. TRBJ2-5 . TRBV2 CASSVTPEGRQYF TGTGCCAGCAGTGTGACACCTGAAGGCAGGCAGTACTTC
few TRBJ2-1 TRBD2 TRBV19 CASSRGGGRTYNEQFF TGTGCCAGTAGTAGGGGAGGCGGGAGGACCTACAATGAGCAGTTCTTC
few TRBJ2-3 . TRBV5-1 CASIGADTQYF TGCGCCAGCATTGGAGCCGATACGCAGTATTTT
. TRBJ2-5 . TRBV7-2 CASSSRAQETQYF TGTGCCAGCAGCTCCAGGGCCCAAGAGACCCAGTACTTC
. TRBJ2-2 . TRBV7-8 CASSFVRDTGELFF TGTGCCAGCAGCTTTGTTCGAGATACCGGGGAGCTGTTTTTT
. TRBJ2-7 . TRBV6-1 CASSEQPRGTTYEQYF TGTGCCAGCAGTGAACAGCCTCGGGGAACCACCTACGAGCAGTACTTC
. TRBJ2-7 . TRBV5-4 CASSLGPSGQYEQYF TGTGCCAGCAGCTTGGGTCCTAGCGGACAGTACGAGCAGTACTTC
few TRBJ2-1 . TRBV10-1 CASSEYRGGNEQFF TGCGCCAGCAGTGAATACAGGGGAGGCAATGAGCAGTTCTTC
. TRBJ2-4 . TRBV7-2 CASSPGSRGDIQYF TGTGCCAGCAGCCCGGGATCCCGTGGGGACATTCAGTACTTC
few TRBJ1-1 TRBD1 TRBV27 CASSKTGTGDLFSEAFF TGTGCCAGCAGTAAAACCGGGACAGGTGACCTCTTCTCTGAAGCTTTCTTT
. TRBJ2-3 TRBD2 TRBV28 CASYERGGVTDTQYF TGTGCCAGCTATGAGCGGGGGGGGGTAACAGATACGCAGTATTTT
. TRBJ2-7 . TRBV30 CAWSNQESSEQYF TGTGCCTGGAGTAATCAAGAGTCGAGCGAGCAGTACTTC
. TRBJ2-7 TRBD1 TRBV5-4 CASSLDRGRYEQYF TGTGCCAGCAGCTTGGACAGGGGGAGATACGAGCAGTACTTC
. TRBJ1-4 . TRBV7-2 CASSPGASGAGEKLFF TGTGCCAGCAGCCCCGGCGCAAGCGGGGCAGGTGAAAAACTGTTTTTT
. TRBJ1-1 . TRBV10-3 CAISDKEGNTEAFF TGTGCCATCAGTGATAAGGAGGGGAACACTGAAGCTTTCTTT
. TRBJ2-3 . TRBV9 CASSDGGDGDTQYF TGTGCCAGCAGCGATGGGGGCGATGGGGATACGCAGTATTTT
. TRBJ1-5 TRBD1 TRBV5-1 CASSAWDSLNQPQHF TGCGCCAGCAGCGCCTGGGACAGTCTCAACCAGCCCCAGCATTTT